The 22 T cell receptor beta chains in this list originate from one sample, sequenced in a study of spatial heterogeneity in lung cancer (dated by TCRdb to about 2019). In the paper's terms, the time point label means: sample taken at primary tumor resection. Without any cell sorting, TCR sequencing was performed on whole RNA extracted either from tumor and nontumor lung tissue or from cryopreserved PBMC samples. The method was 5' RACE. The sequencing machine was a NextSeq 500. TCRdb itself trimmed the public reads at Q25 with fastp, ran MiXCR and retained productive beta chains. Each entry is one CDR3 protein sequence, shown with its most common DNA and genes. Across this sample there are 75,000 to 85,000 distinct CDR3 sequences, with roughly a fifth seen only once. In total, the top ten clones hold about 6.6% of the sample. The source material was PBMCs, sampled at surgery. All receptors derive from a male donor with early-stage non-small cell lung cancer.

This clonotype showed up just once. The chain recombines TRBV21-1 with TRBJ2-5; the DNA was not compared with TRBD1, the D call given in the table. TRBV21-1 is annotated as a pseudogene. The CDR3 is made up of 17 amino acids. CDR3 sequence: CASSKARAGAIQETQYF. The CDR3 DNA follows: TGTGCCAGCAGCAAAGCGCGAGCGGGGGCCATACAAGAGACCCAGTACTTC.

This clonotype has only a few counts. The genes are TRBV19 and TRBJ2-5; D uncertain. Per germline, CDR1 LNHDA and CDR2 SQIVND (reference sequence). This CDR3 contains 14 residues. V was cut by 6 bases and J by 1 base, with 12 bases left in between. CDR3 loop: CASSPVWGQETQYF. CDR3 nucleotides: TGTGCCAGTAGCCCAGTCTGGGGCCAAGAGACCCAGTACTTC.

Comments on this clonotype: An end of the junction does not agree with germline; a read error may underlie this. The CDR3 reads CAWTQDRATDTRYF. CDR3 coding DNA: TGTGCCTGGACCCAGGACAGGGCCACGGATACGCGGTATTTT. The rearrangement uses TRBV30 and TRBJ2-3; 8 bases are a match to TRBD1. The CDR3 length is 14 residues. Germline V gene sequence: CDR1 GTSNPN, CDR2 SVGIG (reference sequence).

This clonotype turned up a few times. V gene TRBV6-6 combines with J gene TRBJ2-1; D remains ambiguous. The CDR3 loop spans 11 amino acids. V lost 7 bases, J lost 7 bases, and 8 bases lay in between. In germline, CDR1 is MNHNY, CDR2 SVGAGI (reference sequence). The CDR3 DNA follows: TGTGCCAGCAAAAAAGGGAATGAGCAGTTCTTC. This gives the protein CASKKGNEQFF.

The chain uses TRBV12-3 or TRBV12-4 and TRBJ1-1; D is unclear. The CDR3 has 13 amino acids. V lost 2 bases, J lost 1 base, and 5 bases lay in between. CDR3 in DNA: TGTGCCAGCAGTTTACTGGAGAACACTGAAGCTTTCTTT. Amino acid sequence: CASSLLENTEAFF.

The chain uses TRBV18 and TRBJ1-1; D unresolved. This CDR3 contains 16 residues. Trimming removed 0 bases from V and 1 base from J, with 12 bases in between. The germline V gene encodes CDR1 KGHSH and CDR2 LQKENI. CDR3 DNA sequence: TGTGCCAGCTCACCACCGTCCGCAGGCCCGAACACTGAAGCTTTCTTT. It codes for CASSPPSAGPNTEAFF.

V gene TRBV5-1 combines with J gene TRBJ1-5; 7 bases line up with TRBD1. This CDR3 has 15 amino acids. CDR1 is SGHRS and CDR2 is YFSETQ in the germline V gene. V trimming: 0 bases; J trimming: 0 bases; junction bases outside the gene matches: 0. The CDR3 loop reads CASSLGDSSNQPQHF. Here the CDR3 DNA reads TGCGCCAGCAGCTTGGGGGACAGTAGCAATCAGCCCCAGCATTTT.

The chain employs TRBV4-1 and TRBJ2-7; a possible D gene is TRBD2 (6 bases). Germline V gene data show CDR1 as MGHRA and CDR2 as YSYEKL. The CDR3 runs 15 residues. V was clipped by 1 base and J by 7 bases, with 17 bases between them. This CDR3 reads CASSQVPGLFGEQYF. For the CDR3, the DNA is TGCGCCAGCAGCCAAGTTCCGGGACTTTTCGGGGAGCAGTACTTC.

This clonotype was seen a few times. The V and J genes are TRBV7-3 and TRBJ1-1; D perhaps matches TRBD1 (5 bases). The CDR3 covers 14 residues. Germline CDR1 and CDR2: SGHTA and FQGTGA. V lost 5 bases and J 3 bases, leaving 13 bases between the germline ends. The CDR3 coding sequence is TGTGCCAGCAGCCCCCAAGCGGGGGACACTGAAGCTTTCTTT. Translation gives CASSPQAGDTEAFF.

The chain joins TRBV3-1 to TRBJ2-3, with 8 bases that match TRBD1. V shed 4 bases and J 5 bases; nucleotides not matched to a gene: 8. The CDR3 is 15 amino acids. Germline CDR1 reads LGHDT; CDR2 reads YNNKEL (reference sequence). The CDR3 loop is CASSRQGPGEDTQYF. The CDR3 DNA reads as TGTGCCAGCAGCCGACAGGGGCCAGGGGAAGATACGCAGTATTTT.

V is TRBV6-2 or TRBV6-3 and J is TRBJ1-4; TRBD1 aligns across 8 bases. Germline V gene data show CDR1 as MNHEY and CDR2 as SVGEGT. The ends lost 6 bases at V and 7 bases at J; junction bases unmatched: 10. The CDR3 is 15 residues long. CDR3 DNA: TGTGCCAGCAGACCAACAGGGGGTCTTGGTGAAAAACTGTTTTTT. This gives the protein CASRPTGGLGEKLFF.

V gene TRBV10-3 combines with J gene TRBJ1-2; TRBD1 agrees at 11 bases. V lost 4 bases to trimming and J lost 4 bases; unmatched junction nucleotides: 2. The length of the CDR3 is 14 residues. Looked up from germline, CDR1 is ENHRY and CDR2 is SYGVKD. In DNA form, the CDR3 reads TGTGCCATCAGTGCCGGACAGGGGGCCTATGGCTACACCTTC. Translation: CAISAGQGAYGYTF.

The chain is built from TRBV7-2 and TRBJ2-7; D not certain. Trimming removed 1 base at V and 2 bases at J, with 12 bases between. The CDR3 is 15 amino acids. In germline, CDR1 is SGHTA, CDR2 FQGNSA. DNA for the CDR3: TGTGCCAGCAGCTTAGAGGGATACTTGACCTACGAGCAGTACTTC. This sequence encodes CASSLEGYLTYEQYF.

There are a few counts of this clonotype. This rearrangement joins TRBV19 to TRBJ1-5; D gene unclear. From germline, CDR1 is LNHDA and CDR2 SQIVND (reference sequence). V lost 3 bases to trimming and J lost 9 bases, with 15 bases between them. The CDR3 sequence is 14 residues long. DNA for the CDR3: TGTGCCAGTAGTATTGGCCAAGAATCAGGGCCCCAGCATTTT. Its translation is CASSIGQESGPQHF. The complete variable domain, with remaining parts taken from reference TRBV19 and TRBJ1-5, reads DGGITQSPKYLFRKEGQNVTLSCEQNLNHDAMYWYRQDPGQGLRLIYYSQIVNDFQKGDIAEGYSVSREKKESFPLTVTSAQKNPTAFYLCASSIGQESGPQHFGDGTRLSIL.

This clonotype was seen a single time. The V gene is TRBV2, the J gene TRBJ2-5; D might be TRBD2 (6 bases). Trimming took 4 bases from V and 5 from J, leaving 11 bases between them. This CDR3 region has 13 residues. CDR1 and CDR2 from the germline V gene are SNHLY and FYNNEI. In DNA form, the CDR3 reads TGTGCCAGCAGTGGGGGAGGAAAGGAGACCCAGTACTTC. This gives the protein CASSGGGKETQYF. Full variable domain (rest looked up from reference TRBV2 and TRBJ2-5): EPEVTQTPSHQVTQMGQEVILRCVPISNHLYFYWYRQILGQKVEFLVSFYNNEISEKSEIFDDQFSVERPDGSNFTLKIRSTKLEDSAMYFCASSGGGKETQYFGPGTRLLVL.

The chain employs TRBV19 and TRBJ2-5, with D unresolved. CDR1 and CDR2 from the germline V gene are LNHDA and SQIVND (reference sequence). The CDR3 has 14 residues. V lost 0 bases to trimming and J lost 5 bases, with 10 bases between them. CDR3 sequence: CASSIDRQVETQYF. The CDR3 nucleotides are TGTGCCAGTAGTATAGACCGCCAGGTGGAGACCCAGTACTTC.

This clonotype was recorded a few times. The V and J genes are TRBV4-1 and TRBJ2-3; possibly TRBD1 or TRBD2 for D (5 bases each). Germline CDR1 reads MGHRA; CDR2 reads YSYEKL. This CDR3 has 16 amino acids. Trimming took 4 bases from V and 2 from J, leaving 16 bases between them. The CDR3 here is CASSPRDAAFTDTQYF. The CDR3 nucleotides are TGCGCCAGCAGCCCCCGGGACGCTGCCTTCACAGATACGCAGTATTTT.

The CDR3 loop is CASSTRAPRGTEYEQYF. The DNA of the CDR3 is TGTGCCAGCAGTACGAGGGCCCCTCGCGGGACGGAATACGAGCAGTACTTC. J is TRBJ2-7 and V is TRBV28, with D maybe TRBD2 (6 bases). The V end lost 5 bases, the J end lost 4 bases, and 24 bases lay between the germline ends. Germline V CDR1 and CDR2: MDHEN, SYDVKM. The CDR3 length is 17 residues.

This clonotype was detected many times. The chain has TRBV4-2 and TRBJ2-3, with 10 bases lining up with TRBD2. The CDR3 sequence is 16 residues long. With V trimmed by 3 bases and J by 1 base, 4 bases remained unmatched. The germline CDR1 and CDR2 sequences are LGHNA and YNFKEQ. The CDR3 here is CASSQASGSGTDTQYF. The DNA of the CDR3 is TGTGCCAGCAGCCAGGCTAGCGGGAGTGGCACAGATACGCAGTATTTT.

This sequence joins TRBV11-1 and TRBJ2-7; D might be TRBD1 or TRBD2, each matching 6 bases. V lost 5 bases to trimming and J lost 5 bases, with 13 bases between them. The CDR3 has 13 amino acids. Germline lookup yields CDR1 SGHAT and CDR2 FQDESV (reference sequence). The CDR3 is CASSTGARDEQYF. The CDR3 region has the DNA TGTGCCAGCAGCACGGGGGCCAGGGACGAGCAGTACTTC.

In its sample, this clonotype was seen many times. This CDR3 reads CASRKDEWPYEQYF. In DNA, the CDR3 is TGTGCCAGCAGAAAGGATGAGTGGCCCTACGAGCAGTACTTC. The rearrangement joins TRBV3-1 to TRBJ2-7; unclear D gene. The CDR3 runs 14 residues. Trimming took off 6 bases at V and 2 bases at J, with 14 bases between the two ends. Germline lookup yields CDR1 LGHDT and CDR2 YNNKEL (reference sequence).

The rearrangement joins TRBV7-2 to TRBJ2-7; 11 nucleotides line up with TRBD2. The trim removed 5 bases at V and 1 base at J, leaving 4 bases unmatched. CDR3 length: 15 residues. Germline CDR1 is SGHTA and CDR2 is FQGNSA. CDR3 bases: TGTGCCAGCAGCGCCGGGACTAGCGGATCCTACGAGCAGTACTTC. This encodes CASSAGTSGSYEQYF.